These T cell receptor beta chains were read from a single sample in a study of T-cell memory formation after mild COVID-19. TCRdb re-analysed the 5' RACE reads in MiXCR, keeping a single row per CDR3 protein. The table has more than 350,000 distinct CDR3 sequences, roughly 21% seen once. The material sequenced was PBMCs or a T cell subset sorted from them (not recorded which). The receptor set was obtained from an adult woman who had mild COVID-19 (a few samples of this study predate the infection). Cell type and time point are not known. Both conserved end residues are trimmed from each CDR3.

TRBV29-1,SVEMWAGGPYNEQF
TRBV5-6,ASSWRRGLLTGELF
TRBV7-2,ASSALAGGNYEQY
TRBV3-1,ASSLATSYNEQF
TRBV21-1,ASSKVERLFTDTQY
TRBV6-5,ASSHGSGAGYDEQF
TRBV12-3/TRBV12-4,ASTSGGGGTDTQY
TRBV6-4,ASSVAGGFNEQF
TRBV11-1,ASSISGITTDTQY
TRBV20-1,SATAGYGYEQY
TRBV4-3,ASSQDHSPVDTQY
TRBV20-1,SADQVLAGSYNEQF
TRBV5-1,ASSLASGFYEQY
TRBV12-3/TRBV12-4,ASSSPRTGPTTNEKLF
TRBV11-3,ASSIGLQETQY
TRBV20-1,SATQTGRTEAF
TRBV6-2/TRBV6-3,ASRSTGQASGNTIY
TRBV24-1,ATSDFYKPGELF
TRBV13,ASSPTPHKTQY
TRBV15,ATSPRMNTEAF
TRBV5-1,ASSPGLTSGIADTQY
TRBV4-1,ASSQTGPLYGYT
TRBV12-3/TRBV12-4,ASTSPGLYGYT
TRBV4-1,ASSQQDRGRADTQY
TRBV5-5,ASSLGDRDYGYT
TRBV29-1,SAGDRVLAF
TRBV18,ASSFAAGANTGELF
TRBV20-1,SAMGLPRTDTQY
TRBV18,ASSYGSNTEAF
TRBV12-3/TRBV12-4,ASSFRTGDTQY
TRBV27,ASRKGDSYTGELF
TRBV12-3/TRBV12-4,AISGGNSYNEQF
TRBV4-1,ASSQEVRGTDTQY
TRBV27,ASSTPNTGELF
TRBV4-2,ASSPRGDPYNEQF
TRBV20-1,SAICDGKYNEQF
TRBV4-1,ASSQDFLAGGWFHSSYEQY
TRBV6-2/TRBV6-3,ASSYPLSGGSSYNEQF
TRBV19,ASSISVGTDTQY
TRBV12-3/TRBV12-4,ASSFRGAPLF
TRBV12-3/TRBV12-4,AIRSGRETQY
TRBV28,ASTDFKEQF
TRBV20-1,SARARLTRTGGTETQY
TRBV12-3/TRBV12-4,ASRGEEGSSYNEQF
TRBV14,ASSHRGYNEQF
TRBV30,AWSSTLDEQF
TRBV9,ASSSGGWALEDTQY
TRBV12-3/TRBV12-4,ASTTGPANYGYT
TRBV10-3,ASSDGNYGYT
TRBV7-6,ASSLALETGGLGYEQY
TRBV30,AWSGQPNYGYT
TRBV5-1,ASSLDGSDQPQH
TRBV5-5,ASSQLQGAGNEQF
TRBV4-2,ASSQDTASFLWNTEAF
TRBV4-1,ASSQVWAGGPYREQF
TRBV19,ASSTWDKYQETQY
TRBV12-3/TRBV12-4,ASSPRTGSTEAF